A single sample gave rise to the 31 T cell receptor beta chains below, sequenced in a study of cytomegalovirus exposure and HLA in healthy donors. PCR used 60 Vbeta primers and 13 Jbeta primers. Assay used: immunoSEQ multiplex PCR; TCRdb lists only in-frame clones, some missing. The repertoire includes tens of thousands of clones, less than 75% of them detected once, and about 7.6% sits in the top ten. The specimen was PBMCs. The receptors were sampled from a man aged 40-49 years in good health and CMV-seropositive.

CDR3 in amino acids: CASSFPGNTEAFF. The CDR3 DNA follows: TGTGCCAGCAGTTTCCCGGGGAACACTGAAGCTTTCTTT. The chain uses TRBV28 and TRBJ1-1; D uncertain. In germline, CDR1 is MDHEN, CDR2 SYDVKM. The CDR3 loop spans 13 amino acids. V lost 3 bases to trimming and J lost 1 base, with 6 bases between them.

The sample holds one count of this clone. The chain has TRBV6-6 and TRBJ2-7; maybe TRBD1 (6 bases). Per germline, CDR1 MNHNY and CDR2 SVGAGI (reference sequence). Deletions cut 2 bases from V and 2 bases from J, with 13 bases between. This CDR3 is built from 15 residues. The CDR3 reads CASSYEAAGAYEQYF. CDR3 sequence (DNA): TGTGCCAGCAGTTACGAGGCGGCAGGGGCCTACGAGCAGTACTTC.

The chain carries TRBV15 and TRBJ2-1; TRBD2 matches at 7 bases. This CDR3 contains 13 residues. J was trimmed by 16 bases and V by 0 bases; bases with no gene match: 9. Germline V lookup: CDR1 LNHNV, CDR2 YYDKDF (reference sequence). The CDR3 here is CATSRDQGGSPFF. The CDR3 DNA sequence: TGTGCCACCAGCAGAGATCAAGGCGGGAGCCCTTTCTTC.

The genes are TRBV6-6 and TRBJ1-1; D remains ambiguous. Trimming stripped 3 bases from V and 5 bases from J, with 4 bases between. This CDR3 region has 11 residues. Germline values: CDR1 MNHNY, CDR2 SVGAGI (reference sequence). CDR3 amino acids: CASSYLTEAFF. The CDR3 nucleotides are TGTGCCAGCAGTTATTTAACTGAAGCTTTCTTT.

The V and J genes are TRBV28 and TRBJ1-2, with 7 bases that match TRBD1. Germline assignment: CDR1 MDHEN and CDR2 SYDVKM. Trimming at V came to 6 bases and at J to 1 base, leaving 8 bases not matched to a gene. This CDR3 is 15 amino acids long. The CDR3 DNA reads TGTGCCAGCAGCCAAGGGGGCGGGGATAACTATGGCTACACCTTC. Translating gives CASSQGGGDNYGYTF.

Notes on this clone: At one end, the junction sequence differs from germline, possibly due to a read error. The V call is TRBV7-9, the J call TRBJ1-1; D is uncertain. Germline lookup yields CDR1 SEHNR and CDR2 FQNEAQ (reference sequence). The CDR3 extends over 12 amino acids. The CDR3 nucleotides read TGTTCCAGCAGTTCTACTACGGGTGAAGCTTTCTTT. Translating it yields CSSSSTTGEAFF. The variable domain in full, with the rest retrieved from reference TRBV7-9 and TRBJ1-1, is DTGVSQNPRHKITKRGQNVTFRCDPISEHNRLYWYRQTLGQGPEFLTYFQNEAQLEKSRLLSDRFSAERPKGSFSTLEIQRTEQGDSAMYLCSSSSTTGEAFFGQGTRLTVV.

This chain connects TRBV2 to TRBJ2-1, with TRBD2 matching over 10 bases. Trimming cost V 6 bases and J 5 bases; bases outside gene matches: 7. The V gene's germline CDR1 is SNHLY and CDR2 FYNNEI. The CDR3 length is 15 residues. The CDR3 loop reads CASRPLAGADNEQFF. The CDR3 DNA reads as TGTGCCAGCAGGCCCCTAGCGGGGGCCGACAATGAGCAGTTCTTC.

The sample holds one count of this clone. J is TRBJ2-1 and V is TRBV18; tentative D call: TRBD2 (5 bases). Trimming shortened V by 3 bases and J by 8 bases, and 17 bases separated the two germline ends. Per germline, CDR1 KGHSH and CDR2 LQKENI. The CDR3 is 15 amino acids. In DNA form, the CDR3 reads TGTGCCAGCTCACCCGAAAATCTACGCGGGTATGAGCAGTTCTTC. Its protein product is CASSPENLRGYEQFF.

The chain carries TRBV10-3 and TRBJ1-3; no clear D gene. Germline loops: CDR1 ENHRY, CDR2 SYGVKD. With 7 bases removed from V and 8 bases from J, the gap between germline ends came to 15 bases. This CDR3 has 13 residues. As DNA, the CDR3 is TGTGCCATCACCAAAAACGTGGGAGACACCATATATTTT. Protein product: CAITKNVGDTIYF.

The V and J genes are TRBV28 and TRBJ1-1, with 7 positions matching TRBD1. The CDR3 spans 15 residues. V dropped 7 bases and J dropped 4; count of bases not matched to a gene: 12. Germline V gene data show CDR1 as MDHEN and CDR2 as SYDVKM. CDR3 DNA sequence: TGTGCCAGCACCTCCTTGGCAGGGGGTCGCACTGAAGCTTTCTTT. Translation: CASTSLAGGRTEAFF.

This chain uses TRBV28 with TRBJ2-3, with D perhaps TRBD1 (6 bases). Germline V gene data show CDR1 as MDHEN and CDR2 as SYDVKM. V was cut by 8 bases and J by 2 bases, with 14 bases left in between. The CDR3 runs to 14 residues. The CDR3 spells CASSGQLLTDTQYF. The CDR3 region has the DNA TGTGCCAGCTCGGGACAACTACTCACAGATACGCAGTATTTT.

The CDR3, as DNA: TGTGCCAGCAGCTCCCCCGGTGGGAGCTCTGGAAACACCATATATTTT. It codes for CASSSPGGSSGNTIYF. This chain links TRBV5-4 with TRBJ1-3; D is ambiguous. Germline CDR1 is SGHNT and CDR2 is YYREEE (reference sequence). The CDR3 loop spans 16 amino acids. Trimming removed 3 bases at V and 0 bases at J, with 13 bases between.

The rearrangement links TRBV9 to TRBJ2-2; 7 nucleotides align to TRBD2. Germline CDR1 is SGDLS and CDR2 is YYNGEE. With 3 bases clipped from V and 3 bases from J, the junction kept 5 bases outside the gene matches. The CDR3 is 15 residues long. For the CDR3, the DNA is TGTGCCAGCAGCGGCAGGGACTATTACACCGGGGAGCTGTTTTTT. Translated: CASSGRDYYTGELFF.

This clone occurred a few times. This chain's CDR3 is CASSQGRAGAFSNQPQHF. The CDR3 DNA reads TGCGCCAGCAGCCAAGGGAGGGCAGGCGCTTTTAGCAATCAGCCCCAGCATTTT. The V call is TRBV4-1, the J call TRBJ1-5; D call uncertain. Germline CDR1 is MGHRA and CDR2 is YSYEKL. The CDR3 runs to 18 residues. Trimming stripped 1 base from V and 0 bases from J, with 16 bases between.

The chain links TRBV7-9 to TRBJ1-1; D is ambiguous. V was pared by 5 bases and J by 3 bases, with 10 bases between. Germline V gives CDR1 SEHNR, CDR2 FQNEAQ (reference sequence). The CDR3 consists of 13 residues. CDR3 in amino acids: CASSPTGDTEAFF. The CDR3 nucleotides are TGTGCCAGCAGCCCGACCGGGGACACTGAAGCTTTCTTT.

The chain uses TRBV4-1 and TRBJ1-5, with TRBD1 identical over 7 bases. The CDR3 spans 16 residues. CDR1 MGHRA and CDR2 YSYEKL come from the germline V gene. Trimming cost V 1 base and J 0 bases; bases outside gene matches: 3. The CDR3 nucleotides are TGCGCCAGCAGCCAAGTCGGGACAGTTAGCAATCAGCCCCAGCATTTT. Translation gives CASSQVGTVSNQPQHF.

This clone occurred a few times. The chain uses TRBV25-1 and TRBJ2-7; no firm D call. CDR1 MGHDK and CDR2 SYGVNS come from the germline V gene. This CDR3 has 12 amino acids. Trimming left V 1 base short and J 9 bases short, with 10 bases between. DNA for the CDR3: TGTGCCAGCAGTGAATCCGCCTCGGGGCAGTACTTC. This encodes CASSESASGQYF.

The chain recombines TRBV5-1 with TRBJ1-4; a weak D match, TRBD1 (6 bases). Germline lookup yields CDR1 SGHRS and CDR2 YFSETQ. Trimming removed 4 bases from V and 4 bases from J, with 14 bases in between. The CDR3 runs to 15 residues. CDR3 in amino acids: CASSPMGHSNEKLFF. The CDR3 DNA reads as TGCGCCAGCAGCCCAATGGGACACAGTAATGAAAAACTGTTTTTT.

The chain couples TRBV27 to TRBJ1-1; a weak D match, TRBD1 (6 bases). Germline-derived CDR1 and CDR2 are MNHEY and SMNVEV (reference sequence). This CDR3 is 14 amino acids long. The V gene lost 4 bases and the J gene lost 2 bases, with 11 bases spanning the gap. Here the CDR3 reads CASSSTGPNTEAFF. Written as DNA, the CDR3 is TGTGCCAGCAGTTCTACAGGGCCCAACACTGAAGCTTTCTTT.

This clone was counted between two and nine times. V usage is TRBV28 and J usage is TRBJ1-5; D remains ambiguous. Per germline, CDR1 MDHEN and CDR2 SYDVKM. CDR3 length: 14 residues. The germline V and J ends were trimmed by 5 bases and 9 bases, with 17 bases remaining between them. CDR3 bases: TGTGCCAGCAGTCAAAATGAGCTCCCTCGGCCCCAGCATTTT. It translates to CASSQNELPRPQHF.

The V call is TRBV7-9, the J call TRBJ1-2, with D possibly being TRBD1 (6 bases). CDR1 is SEHNR, CDR2 FQNEAQ, per germline (reference sequence). Between the trimmed V and J ends, which lost 3 bases and 4 bases, there was a span of 21 bases. This CDR3 contains 17 residues. This CDR3 reads CASSLTAGARPFYGYTF. The CDR3 DNA is TGTGCCAGCAGCTTGACAGCAGGGGCTAGACCCTTCTATGGCTACACCTTC.

The chain recombines TRBV18 with TRBJ1-4; 8 nucleotides line up with TRBD1. This CDR3 comprises 13 residues. Germline-derived CDR1 and CDR2 are KGHSH and LQKENI. J was trimmed by 5 bases and V by 6 bases; bases with no gene match: 2. CDR3 sequence (DNA): TGTGCCAGCTCTCGGGACAGGAATGAAAAACTGTTTTTT. Translated: CASSRDRNEKLFF.

This clone was recorded once. The chain combines TRBV7-9 with TRBJ1-2; D call uncertain. This CDR3 has 13 residues. With 4 bases removed from V and 5 bases from J, the gap between germline ends came to 11 bases. Germline V gives CDR1 SEHNR, CDR2 FQNEAQ (reference sequence). This CDR3 is CASSSTEGYGYTF. CDR3 sequence (DNA): TGTGCCAGCAGCTCCACAGAGGGTTATGGCTACACCTTC.

The genes are TRBV7-3 and TRBJ2-2, with 8 nucleotides matching TRBD2. The germline CDR1 and CDR2 sequences are SGHTA and FQGTGA. The length of the CDR3 is 15 residues. V dropped 8 bases and J dropped 4; count of bases not matched to a gene: 9. The CDR3 nucleotides read TGTGCCAGCTCCCCGGGCGGGAGGCTCACCGGGGAGCTGTTTTTT. Protein sequence: CASSPGGRLTGELFF.

The chain recombines TRBV9 with TRBJ2-5, with 10 positions matching TRBD2. The CDR3 sequence is 15 residues long. Germline CDR1 reads SGDLS; CDR2 reads YYNGEE. The V and J ends lost 2 bases and 3 bases, in that order; junction bases with no gene match: 4. CDR3 protein: CASSVQAGGKETQYF. In DNA form, the CDR3 reads TGTGCCAGCAGCGTCCAAGCGGGGGGGAAAGAGACCCAGTACTTC.

This chain uses TRBV6-6 with TRBJ1-5; tentatively, D is TRBD1 (5 bases). In germline, CDR1 is MNHNY, CDR2 SVGAGI (reference sequence). Trimming shortened V by 6 bases and J by 4 bases, and 10 bases separated the two germline ends. The CDR3 covers 13 residues. The CDR3, as DNA: TGTGCCAGCAGCCACGGGGGGAATCAGCCCCAGCATTTT. Protein: CASSHGGNQPQHF.

This clone appeared a few times. This rearrangement joins TRBV6-1 to TRBJ2-2, with TRBD2 matching over 11 bases. CDR1 and CDR2 (germline): MNHNS, SASEGT. V lost 9 bases to trimming and J lost 6 bases; unmatched junction nucleotides: 9. CDR3 size: 15 residues. The CDR3 is CASYLAGGRAGELFF. The CDR3 DNA reads as TGTGCCAGTTACTTAGCGGGGGGGCGCGCCGGGGAGCTGTTTTTT.

This clone was observed a few times. This rearrangement joins TRBV4-2 to TRBJ2-3; TRBD2 matches at 7 bases. The V segment lost 5 bases and the J segment 4 bases; nucleotides outside the gene matches: 3. CDR1 is LGHNA and CDR2 is YNFKEQ in the germline V gene. The CDR3 is 13 residues long. The CDR3 DNA is TGTGCCAGCAGCAGCCGGGAGGCAGATACGCAGTATTTT. It translates to CASSSREADTQYF.

The rearrangement links TRBV28 to TRBJ2-7, with 12 bases fitting TRBD1. Germline V lookup: CDR1 MDHEN, CDR2 SYDVKM. Germline trimming cut 8 bases from V and 5 bases from J; bases unmatched to any gene: 10. The CDR3 extends over 15 amino acids. The CDR3 protein is CASQMPGTGGHEQYF. In DNA, the CDR3 is TGTGCCAGCCAAATGCCCGGGACAGGGGGCCACGAGCAGTACTTC.

Remarks on this clone: One end of the junction varies from germline; a read error may be responsible. This chain uses TRBV5-4 with TRBJ2-2, with a tentative D call TRBD1 (7 bases). CDR3 size: 15 residues. Germline CDR1 and CDR2: SGHNT and YYREEE (reference sequence). The CDR3 protein is CASSLVQGDAGGLFF. DNA of the CDR3: TGTGCCAGCAGCTTGGTTCAGGGGGACGCCGGGGGGCTGTTTTTT. Full variable domain (rest looked up from reference TRBV5-4 and TRBJ2-2): ETGVTQSPTHLIKTRGQQVTLRCSSQSGHNTVSWYQQALGQGPQFIFQYYREEENGRGNFPPRFSGLQFPNYSSELNVNALELDDSALYLCASSLVQGDAGGLFFGEGSRLTVL.

The chain has TRBV7-8 and TRBJ1-5; TRBD1 might be the D (6 bases). Germline V gene lookup returns CDR1 SGHVS and CDR2 FQNEAQ. There are 15 residues in the CDR3. Trimming took 4 bases from V and 0 from J, leaving 10 bases between them. CDR3 bases: TGTGCCAGCAGCTCGGACAGTAATAGCAATCAGCCCCAGCATTTT. Amino acid sequence: CASSSDSNSNQPQHF.